Below are 32 T cell receptor beta chains sequenced from a single sample in a study of OX40 agonist ivuxolimab in advanced cancers. Sequenced by immunoSEQ multiplex PCR; TCRdb stores in-frame clones only, minus some. The sample has about 66,000 clones, roughly 80% seen once. The sequenced sample was CD4+ or CD8+ T cells sorted from blood, obtained in a trial of the OX40 agonist ivuxolimab. The receptor source for this set is an adult with an advanced solid tumor such as melanoma, head and neck, liver or kidney cancer.

This rearrangement joins TRBV9 to TRBJ2-1, with 9 bases aligning to TRBD2. Trimming took 4 bases from V and 3 from J; bases not matched to a gene: 8. Germline-derived CDR1 and CDR2 are SGDLS and YYNGEE. The CDR3 covers 16 residues. In nucleotides, the CDR3 is TGTGCCAGCAGCCCCTCGGCGGGGGGGCACTACAATGAGCAGTTCTTC. This encodes CASSPSAGGHYNEQFF. Full variable domain (remainder filled in from reference TRBV9 and TRBJ2-1): DSGVTQTPKHLITATGQRVTLRCSPRSGDLSVYWYQQSLDQGLQFLIQYYNGEERAKGNILERFSAQQFPDLHSELNLSSLELGDSALYFCASSPSAGGHYNEQFFGPGTRLTVL.

V usage is TRBV7-3 and J usage is TRBJ2-1; the match to TRBD2 covers 15 bases. The CDR3 totals 17 residues. Trimming at V came to 0 bases and at J to 6 bases, leaving 3 bases not matched to a gene. CDR1 and CDR2 from the germline V gene are SGHTA and FQGTGA. The CDR3, as DNA: TGTGCCAGCAGCTTAACGGGACTAGCGGGAGGAAGCAATGAGCAGTTCTTC. This sequence encodes CASSLTGLAGGSNEQFF.

The rearrangement joins TRBV30 to TRBJ1-2, with a weak D call TRBD1 (6 bases). Germline CDR1 GTSNPN, CDR2 SVGIG (reference sequence). CDR3 length: 16 amino acids. V lost 1 base, J lost 2 bases, and 17 bases lay in between. Written as DNA, the CDR3 is TGTGCCTGGAGTGCACCCCTGGGGGCAAAAAACTATGGCTACACCTTC. Its translation is CAWSAPLGAKNYGYTF.

The chain couples TRBV7-9 to TRBJ2-1, with 7 nucleotides matching TRBD1. Germline V gene sequence: CDR1 SEHNR, CDR2 FQNEAQ (reference sequence). This CDR3 contains 14 residues. V trimming: 6 bases; J trimming: 4 bases; junction bases outside the gene matches: 6. CDR3 in amino acids: CASSRQGAYNEQFF. The CDR3 DNA is TGTGCCAGCAGTAGACAGGGTGCTTACAATGAGCAGTTCTTC. Full variable domain (missing parts from reference TRBV7-9 and TRBJ2-1): DTGVSQNPRHKITKRGQNVTFRCDPISEHNRLYWYRQTLGQGPEFLTYFQNEAQLEKSRLLSDRFSAERPKGSFSTLEIQRTEQGDSAMYLCASSRQGAYNEQFFGPGTRLTVL.

In its sample, this clone was seen once. J is TRBJ1-2 and V is TRBV6-6, with 7 bases matching TRBD1. J lost 5 bases, V lost 7 bases, and 16 bases had no gene match. The germline gives CDR1 MNHNY, CDR2 SVGAGI (reference sequence). The length of the CDR3 is 16 residues. CDR3 in amino acids: CASTHPGRAGGYGYTF. CDR3 DNA sequence: TGTGCCAGCACCCACCCTGGTAGAGCAGGGGGTTATGGCTACACCTTC.

This CDR3 reads CASSADRGRDEQYF. The CDR3 DNA follows: TGTGCCAGCAGCGCCGACAGGGGGCGGGACGAGCAGTACTTC. V and J are TRBV7-2 and TRBJ2-7, with TRBD1 matching over 10 bases. This CDR3 is built from 14 residues. Germline loops: CDR1 SGHTA, CDR2 FQGNSA. Trimming took 5 bases from V and 5 from J; bases not matched to a gene: 6. The whole variable domain, filled in from reference TRBV7-2 and TRBJ2-7, reads GAGVSQSPSNKVTEKGKDVELRCDPISGHTALYWYRQSLGQGLEFLIYFQGNSAPDKSGLPSDRFSAERTGGSVSTLTIQRTQQEDSAVYLCASSADRGRDEQYFGPGTRLTVT.

V usage is TRBV2 and J usage is TRBJ1-1; D unclear. Germline-derived CDR1 and CDR2 are SNHLY and FYNNEI. The CDR3 has 14 amino acids. V was clipped by 3 bases and J by 4 bases, with 12 bases between them. The CDR3, as DNA: TGTGCCAGCAGTGAGAGTATCTCTAGCACTGAAGCTTTCTTT. Translated: CASSESISSTEAFF.

The chain combines TRBV30 with TRBJ2-1, with 8 bases identical to TRBD2. From germline, CDR1 is GTSNPN and CDR2 SVGIG (reference sequence). J lost 9 bases, V lost 4 bases, and 8 bases had no gene match. CDR3 size: 13 residues. CDR3 in amino acids: CAWTTGGAGEQFF. The CDR3 coding sequence is TGTGCCTGGACCACGGGGGGGGCCGGTGAGCAGTTCTTC. The full variable domain, in which reference TRBV30 and TRBJ2-1 provide the parts outside the CDR3, is SQTIHQWPATLVQPVGSPLSLECTVEGTSNPNLYWYRQAAGRGLQLLFYSVGIGQISSEVPQNLSASRPQDRQFILSSKKLLLSDSGFYLCAWTTGGAGEQFFGPGTRLTVL.

The chain links TRBV7-6 to TRBJ2-3, with 8 bases aligning to TRBD2. The CDR3 extends over 19 amino acids. The germline gives CDR1 SGHVS, CDR2 FNYEAQ. V was pared by 2 bases and J by 0 bases, with 13 bases of the junction left unmatched. Here the CDR3 reads CASSLRGLRSGTSTDTQYF. CDR3 coding DNA: TGTGCCAGCAGCTTAAGAGGCTTACGTAGCGGGACGAGCACAGATACGCAGTATTTT.

This chain connects TRBV7-3 to TRBJ2-1; D is unclear. This CDR3 spans 12 amino acids. Per the germline V gene, CDR1 is SGHTA and CDR2 is FQGTGA. Deletions cut 1 base from V and 10 bases from J, with 8 bases between. In DNA, the CDR3 is TGTGCCAGCAGCTTAAACGAGAGGGAGCAGTTCTTC. Residues: CASSLNEREQFF.

The chain combines TRBV2 with TRBJ2-7; 10 positions agree with TRBD2. The CDR3 is made up of 14 amino acids. Losses at the gene ends were 4 bases for V and 7 bases for J; bases not matched to a gene: 7. Germline V lookup: CDR1 SNHLY, CDR2 FYNNEI. CDR3 DNA: TGTGCCAGCAGTGGGTCTAGCGGGAGTTGGGAGCAGTACTTC. Amino acids: CASSGSSGSWEQYF.

V and J are TRBV14 and TRBJ1-6; TRBD1 agrees at 10 bases. Trimming removed 4 bases from V and 7 bases from J; junction bases left unmatched: 4. The CDR3 runs to 15 residues. CDR1 SGHDN and CDR2 FVKESK come from the germline V gene. The CDR3 DNA follows: TGTGCCAGCAGCCCACTGGGACAGGGGAATTCACCCCTCCACTTT. Amino acid sequence: CASSPLGQGNSPLHF.

The V call is TRBV10-1, the J call TRBJ2-1, with TRBD2 matching over 9 bases. The V segment lost 2 bases and the J segment 0 bases; nucleotides outside the gene matches: 2. The CDR3 is 16 amino acids. Germline V gives CDR1 WNHNN, CDR2 SYGVQD (reference sequence). CDR3 DNA sequence: TGCGCCAGCAGTGAGCGCGGGGGGGCCTCCTACAATGAGCAGTTCTTC. It codes for CASSERGGASYNEQFF.

The chain uses TRBV30 and TRBJ1-2; D ambiguous. CDR3 length equals 14 residues. Germline CDR1 reads GTSNPN; CDR2 reads SVGIG (reference sequence). The ends were cut back, 1 base at V and 0 bases at J, with 9 bases in the middle. In DNA form, the CDR3 reads TGTGCCTGGAGTGAGGAGCAATCTAACTATGGCTACACCTTC. Translated: CAWSEEQSNYGYTF.

The CDR3 nucleotides are TGTGCCAGCAGCCGGAGTCGGGGGGATGAGCAGTTCTTC. Its translation is CASSRSRGDEQFF. The rearrangement joins TRBV28 to TRBJ2-1; 7 bases line up with TRBD2. Germline trimming cut 6 bases from V and 8 bases from J; bases unmatched to any gene: 7. The CDR3 spans 13 residues. Germline values: CDR1 MDHEN, CDR2 SYDVKM. Full variable domain (outside the CDR3, taken from reference TRBV28 and TRBJ2-1): DVKVTQSSRYLVKRTGEKVFLECVQDMDHENMFWYRQDPGLGLRLIYFSYDVKMKEKGDIPEGYSVSREKKERFSLILESASTNQTSMYLCASSRSRGDEQFFGPGTRLTVL.

The chain couples TRBV4-2 to TRBJ1-4, with D tentatively TRBD1 (6 bases). Trimming took 6 bases from V and 0 from J, leaving 14 bases between them. This CDR3 is 16 amino acids long. CDR1 LGHNA and CDR2 YNFKEQ come from the germline V gene. The CDR3, as DNA: TGTGCCAGCAGTCGAGGACAGCCTGCAACTAATGAAAAACTGTTTTTT. Amino acids: CASSRGQPATNEKLFF.

The CDR3 DNA sequence: TGTGCCAGCAGCTTCGGAGGGGACCCATTCCAGTACTTC. Its translation is CASSFGGDPFQYF. The chain joins TRBV7-2 to TRBJ2-5; D is possibly TRBD2 (6 bases). There are 13 residues in the CDR3. Germline CDR1 is SGHTA and CDR2 is FQGNSA. V was cut by 3 bases and J by 10 bases, with 15 bases left in between.

The V gene is TRBV28, the J gene TRBJ2-7; perhaps TRBD2 as D (6 bases). V was clipped by 5 bases and J by 2 bases, with 16 bases between them. The CDR3 is 15 residues long. CDR1 MDHEN and CDR2 SYDVKM come from the germline V gene. The CDR3 region is CASSGQGLSPYEQYV. DNA of the CDR3: TGTGCCAGCAGTGGGCAGGGACTTTCACCCTACGAGCAGTACGTC.

The rearrangement links TRBV6-4 to TRBJ2-6; 12 bases line up with TRBD1. The V segment lost 1 base and the J segment 2 bases; nucleotides outside the gene matches: 6. Germline V CDR1 and CDR2: MRHNA, SNTAGT. CDR3 size: 19 residues. DNA for the CDR3: TGTGCCAGCAGTGACTTCGCGGGACAGGGGGCACCTGGGGCCAACGTCCTGACTTTC. Protein sequence: CASSDFAGQGAPGANVLTF.

Remarks on this clone: Other nucleotide sequences from this sample produce the same CDR3. The CDR3 bases are TGCGCCAGCAGTTTACAGTCGAACACTGAAGCTTTCTTT. It encodes CASSLQSNTEAFF. The chain carries TRBV5-1 and TRBJ1-1; D is unclear. V was clipped by 5 bases and J by 1 base, with 9 bases between them. The CDR3 totals 13 residues. Germline CDR1 and CDR2: SGHRS and YFSETQ.

By frequency in the sample, this clone is medium-sized (0.01 to 0.1%). The CDR3 spells CASSNPLRGEQYV. DNA for the CDR3: TGTGCCAGCAGCAACCCCCTCCGGGGGGAGCAGTACGTC. The chain joins TRBV5-4 to TRBJ2-7; the D gene is possibly TRBD2 (6 bases). Germline CDR1 reads SGHNT; CDR2 reads YYREEE (reference sequence). V dropped 4 bases and J dropped 7 bases, with 15 bases sitting between them. The CDR3 consists of 13 residues.

V usage is TRBV28 and J usage is TRBJ1-3; 7 nucleotides match TRBD1. V lost 0 bases, J lost 0 bases, and 11 bases stayed unmatched. The CDR3 runs to 19 residues. Germline CDR1 and CDR2: MDHEN and SYDVKM. CDR3 DNA sequence: TGTGCCAGCAGTTTATGGGAACCGGGACAGAAATTCTCTGGAAACACCATATATTTT. Its protein is CASSLWEPGQKFSGNTIYF.

The CDR3 DNA is TGTGCCAGCAGCTTGTCAGTAGCTAGCGGGAGCTACGAGCAGTACTTC. Protein: CASSLSVASGSYEQYF. The V gene is TRBV7-2, the J gene TRBJ2-7; 10 bases align to TRBD2. Trimming removed 3 bases from V and 3 bases from J; junction bases left unmatched: 8. This CDR3 region has 16 residues. CDR1 and CDR2 (germline): SGHTA, FQGNSA.

V and J are TRBV28 and TRBJ2-1, with 10 bases aligning to TRBD2. CDR1 is MDHEN, CDR2 SYDVKM, per germline. The CDR3 is made up of 16 amino acids. The J segment lost 3 bases and the V segment lost 5 bases, leaving 7 bases of the junction unmatched. The CDR3 here is CASSLSGLADYNEQFF. As DNA, the CDR3 is TGTGCCAGCAGTCTCAGCGGACTAGCGGACTACAATGAGCAGTTCTTC.

The chain is built from TRBV18 and TRBJ1-3; 8 bases are a match to TRBD1. The V and J ends lost 3 bases and 0 bases, in that order; junction bases with no gene match: 4. CDR3 length equals 16 residues. CDR1 and CDR2 from the germline V gene are KGHSH and LQKENI. CDR3 in amino acids: CASSPGQASSGNTIYF. CDR3 coding DNA: TGTGCCAGCTCACCGGGACAGGCGAGCTCTGGAAACACCATATATTTT.

The chain couples TRBV15 to TRBJ1-1; D is ambiguous. Deletions cut 3 bases from V and 5 bases from J, with 7 bases between. CDR1 is LNHNV, CDR2 YYDKDF, per germline (reference sequence). The CDR3 spans 12 residues. CDR3 nucleotide sequence: TGTGCCACCAGCAGTGAATCGACTGAAGCTTTCTTT. Encoded protein: CATSSESTEAFF.

This chain connects TRBV5-4 to TRBJ2-5, with D unclear. Looked up from germline, CDR1 is SGHNT and CDR2 is YYREEE (reference sequence). CDR3 length: 15 amino acids. V was shortened by 0 bases and J by 2 bases, with 11 bases between the two germline ends. CDR3 residues: CASSLGGAGQETQYF. Here the CDR3 DNA reads TGTGCCAGCAGCTTGGGAGGAGCAGGACAAGAGACCCAGTACTTC.

The chain couples TRBV30 to TRBJ1-2, with a possible D match to TRBD1 (5 bases). CDR1 is GTSNPN and CDR2 is SVGIG in the germline V gene (reference sequence). CDR3 length: 14 amino acids. V was clipped by 5 bases and J by 0 bases, with 13 bases between them. The CDR3 loop reads CAWRSGGPNYGYTF. The DNA of the CDR3 is TGTGCCTGGCGATCGGGGGGACCTAACTATGGCTACACCTTC.

The chain is built from TRBV27 and TRBJ2-7; 9 positions match TRBD1. Germline trimming cut 6 bases from V and 2 bases from J; bases unmatched to any gene: 8. The germline V gene encodes CDR1 MNHEY and CDR2 SMNVEV (reference sequence). This CDR3 has 15 amino acids. The CDR3 reads CASRKGGQGPYEQYF. DNA for the CDR3: TGTGCCAGCAGGAAGGGGGGACAGGGACCCTACGAGCAGTACTTC.

J is TRBJ2-7 and V is TRBV18; D is unresolved. CDR1 KGHSH and CDR2 LQKENI come from the germline V gene. Trimming removed 6 bases from V and 0 bases from J, with 6 bases in between. There are 12 residues in the CDR3. The CDR3 DNA is TGTGCCAGCTCCGACGGCTCCTACGAGCAGTACTTC. Protein sequence: CASSDGSYEQYF.

J is TRBJ2-3 and V is TRBV19, with 8 nucleotides matching TRBD2. CDR3 length: 20 amino acids. V gave up 3 bases and J gave up 1 base; unmatched junction bases: 18. The V gene's germline CDR1 is LNHDA and CDR2 SQIVND (reference sequence). CDR3 DNA sequence: TGTGCCAGTAGTATCCAGGCTAGCGGGCGACGACCCCTGGGCACAGATACGCAGTATTTT. It translates to CASSIQASGRRPLGTDTQYF.

The rearrangement uses TRBV19 and TRBJ1-1, with TRBD1 as a possible D gene (6 bases). The CDR3 has 18 amino acids. V shed 5 bases and J shed 4 bases, with 26 bases lying between them. The germline CDR1 and CDR2 sequences are LNHDA and SQIVND (reference sequence). The CDR3 coding sequence is TGTGCCAGTAGTTCCCAATACGCAACAGGGCGGGGGAGCACTGAAGCTTTCTTT. It codes for CASSSQYATGRGSTEAFF.